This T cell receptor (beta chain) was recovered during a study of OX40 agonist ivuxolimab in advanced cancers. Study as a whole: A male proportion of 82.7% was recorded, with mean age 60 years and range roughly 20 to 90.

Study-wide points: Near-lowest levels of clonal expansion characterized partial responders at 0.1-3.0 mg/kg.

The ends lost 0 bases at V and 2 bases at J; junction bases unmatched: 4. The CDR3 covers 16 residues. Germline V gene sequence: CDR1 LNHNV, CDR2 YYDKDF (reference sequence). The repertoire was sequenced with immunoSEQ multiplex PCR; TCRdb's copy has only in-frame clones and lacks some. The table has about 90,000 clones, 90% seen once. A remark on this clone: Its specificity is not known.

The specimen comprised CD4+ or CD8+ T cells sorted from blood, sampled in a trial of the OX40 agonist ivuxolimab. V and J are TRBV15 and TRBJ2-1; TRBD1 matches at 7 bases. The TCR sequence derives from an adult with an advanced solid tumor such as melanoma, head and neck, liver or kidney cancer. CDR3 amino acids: CATSRETGFPYNEQFF. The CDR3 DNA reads TGTGCCACCAGCAGAGAGACAGGGTTCCCCTACAATGAGCAGTTCTTC.